These 5 T cell receptor beta chains were all obtained from the same sample, sequenced in a study of blood T cell repertoires in COVID-19. The assay was immunoSEQ multiplex PCR, and TCRdb's table has in-frame clones only and misses some. The sample lists 250,000 to 300,000 clones, 85% to 90% seen once, with roughly 2.2% in the top ten. The source material was peripheral blood. These receptor sequences come from a woman aged 55-70 years with COVID-19, enrolled during active disease.

This clone appeared once. The rearrangement joins TRBV3-1 (or the pseudogene TRBV3-2) to TRBJ1-2; 12 positions match TRBD1. Trimming cost V 6 bases and J 7 bases; bases outside gene matches: 12. CDR3 length: 16 residues. CDR1 is LGHDT and CDR2 is YNNKEL in the germline V gene (reference sequence). The CDR3 loop reads CASSLLGTGGACGYTF. The CDR3 nucleotides read TGTGCCAGCAGTCTGTTGGGGACAGGGGGCGCATGTGGCTACACCTTC.

The V call is TRBV2, the J call TRBJ1-6; the D gene is possibly TRBD1 (6 bases). V was shortened by 7 bases and J by 3 bases, with 16 bases between the two germline ends. Germline values: CDR1 SNHLY, CDR2 FYNNEI. The CDR3 is made up of 16 amino acids. CDR3 nucleotides: TGTGCCAGCAAGGAGACAGGACTCTTCTATAATTCACCCCTCCACTTT. Translation gives CASKETGLFYNSPLHF. Full variable domain (remainder filled in from reference TRBV2 and TRBJ1-6): EPEVTQTPSHQVTQMGQEVILRCVPISNHLYFYWYRQILGQKVEFLVSFYNNEISEKSEIFDDQFSVERPDGSNFTLKIRSTKLEDSAMYFCASKETGLFYNSPLHFGNGTRLTVT.

The chain carries TRBV2 and TRBJ1-6; D might be TRBD1 (5 bases). Between the trimmed V and J ends, which lost 6 bases and 10 bases, there was a span of 7 bases. Germline V gene sequence: CDR1 SNHLY, CDR2 FYNNEI. CDR3 length: 11 amino acids. For the CDR3, the DNA is TGTGCCAGCAGGGGGGGATCACCCCTCCACTTT. It translates to CASRGGSPLHF.

The chain is built from TRBV2 and TRBJ2-7; 8 nucleotides line up with TRBD1. With 7 bases clipped from V and 2 bases from J, the junction kept 7 bases outside the gene matches. Germline V CDR1 and CDR2: SNHLY, FYNNEI. The CDR3 has 14 amino acids. CDR3 amino acids: CASKTDRVTYEQYF. DNA for the CDR3: TGTGCCAGCAAGACGGACAGGGTTACCTACGAGCAGTACTTC.

V gene TRBV6-6 combines with J gene TRBJ1-1, with 7 bases matching TRBD1. In germline, CDR1 is MNHNY, CDR2 SVGAGI (reference sequence). The CDR3 loop spans 15 amino acids. Trimming took 6 bases from V and 2 from J; bases not matched to a gene: 9. DNA for the CDR3: TGTGCCAGCAGATCGAGCGCAGGGGGTAACACTGAAGCTTTCTTT. Protein sequence: CASRSSAGGNTEAFF.